One and the same sample provided the 25 T cell receptor beta chains below, sequenced in a study of regulatory T cells in long-lasting Graves disease. Library construction for TCR beta used iRepertoire HTBI primers and Arm-PCR of CDR3 regions. TCRdb called the multiplex PCR reads again in MiXCR, with one record for every CDR3 protein. The sample carries around 250,000 distinct CDR3 sequences, approximately 20% recorded once. Documented time point: newly diagnosed GD, antithyroid drugs for less than 3 months. PBMC RNA was the source of the TCR library. These data were also filed under a second study, of T cells in Graves' hyperthyroidism and ophthalmopathy.

The sample consisted of peripheral blood mononuclear cells (PBMCs), taken at new diagnosis, from a patient treated with antithyroid drugs. The receptors stem from a woman between 25 and 40 years old with Graves disease.

With regard to this clonotype: With only one base between it and a far larger clone, this is likely a read error. The genes are TRBV27 and TRBJ2-5; D is possibly TRBD1 or TRBD2 (5 bases each). CDR1 and CDR2 (germline): MNHEY, SMNVEV (reference sequence). The V end lost 8 bases, the J end lost 11 bases, and 30 bases lay between the germline ends. The CDR3 is 16 amino acids. The CDR3 spells CASGFGDGSSYNEQYF. The CDR3 DNA sequence: TGTGCCAGCGGGTTCGGGGACGGCAGCTCCTACAATGAGCAGTACTTC.

This clonotype has ten or more counts. The chain uses TRBV20-1 and TRBJ2-4; 7 bases align to TRBD1. Per the germline V gene, CDR1 is DFQATT and CDR2 is SNEGSKA (reference sequence). The CDR3 length is 13 residues. The junction had 5 bases not matched to a gene; V was cut back by 4 bases and J by 5 bases. DNA for the CDR3: TGCAGTGCTACGGGACAGCCAGAAAACATTCAGTACTTC. Protein product: CSATGQPENIQYF.

In this sample, this clonotype turned up many times. The rearrangement links TRBV24-1 to TRBJ2-3; 10 positions match TRBD1. V shed 3 bases and J 3 bases; nucleotides not matched to a gene: 8. Germline lookup yields CDR1 KGHDR and CDR2 SFDVKD. The CDR3 consists of 17 residues. CDR3 amino acids: CATSDSTGTGVTDTQYF. The CDR3 DNA reads as TGTGCCACCAGTGATAGCACCGGGACAGGGGTAACAGATACGCAGTATTTT.

In its sample, this clonotype was seen many times. This chain uses TRBV6-2 or TRBV6-3 with TRBJ2-1; D gene ambiguous. Per germline, CDR1 MNHEY and CDR2 SVGEGT. CDR3 length: 14 amino acids. The germline V and J ends were trimmed by 5 bases and 10 bases, with 18 bases remaining between them. The CDR3 DNA is TGTGCCAGCAGTGAAGATTGGGCCCGAGAGGAGCAGTTCTTC. This sequence encodes CASSEDWAREEQFF.

This clonotype was picked up many times. The chain links TRBV27 to TRBJ1-5, with D possibly matching TRBD1 (5 bases). V was clipped by 5 bases and J by 6 bases, with 17 bases between them. The CDR3 length is 15 residues. Germline lookup yields CDR1 MNHEY and CDR2 SMNVEV (reference sequence). CDR3 loop: CASSPSPGGGQPQHF. The CDR3, as DNA: TGTGCCAGCAGTCCCAGTCCGGGGGGTGGTCAGCCCCAGCATTTT.

This clonotype was seen many times. The chain couples TRBV15 to TRBJ2-3, with TRBD2 as a possible D gene (6 bases). V lost 0 bases and J lost 1, with 11 bases in between. The CDR3 runs to 16 residues. Germline lookup yields CDR1 LNHNV and CDR2 YYDKDF (reference sequence). Here the CDR3 reads CATSRDGLPGTDTQYF. Written as DNA, the CDR3 is TGTGCCACCAGCAGAGATGGACTACCGGGCACAGATACGCAGTATTTT.

The sample holds many counts of this clonotype. The CDR3 sequence: CASSFYGTGDKDTGELFF. The DNA for the CDR3 is TGTGCCAGCAGTTTCTACGGGACAGGGGATAAGGACACCGGGGAGCTGTTTTTT. The chain carries TRBV12-3 or TRBV12-4 and TRBJ2-2; 10 bases map to TRBD1. The CDR3 is made up of 18 amino acids. Trimming took 3 bases from V and 3 from J; bases not matched to a gene: 10.

The rearrangement links TRBV25-1 to TRBJ2-1, with TRBD2 identical over 10 bases. The trim removed 4 bases at V and 10 bases at J, leaving 13 bases unmatched. This CDR3 contains 16 residues. The V gene's germline CDR1 is MGHDK and CDR2 SYGVNS. CDR3 protein: CASSGQRSGLAEEQFF. The CDR3 coding sequence is TGTGCCAGCAGTGGTCAAAGGTCCGGACTAGCGGAAGAGCAGTTCTTC.

On this clonotype itself: A much larger clone lies a single base off, so this may be a read error. The chain has TRBV7-6 and TRBJ2-1; 11 bases align to TRBD2. The germline CDR1 and CDR2 sequences are SGHVS and FNYEAQ. This CDR3 comprises 15 residues. The CDR3 here is CASSRGTSGYNEQSF. The CDR3 DNA sequence: TGTGCCAGCAGCCGCGGGACTAGCGGTTACAATGAGCAGTCCTTC.

The rearrangement uses TRBV5-1 and TRBJ2-7, with D unresolved. The V end lost 0 bases, the J end lost 1 base, and 14 bases lay between the germline ends. This CDR3 is built from 16 residues. The germline V gene has CDR1 SGHRS and CDR2 YFSETQ. CDR3 in amino acids: CASSLVGSLGSYEQYF. As DNA, the CDR3 is TGCGCCAGCAGCTTGGTGGGCTCCTTGGGATCCTACGAGCAGTACTTC.

This clonotype was picked up a small number of times. The junction departs from the called germline gene at one end, perhaps through a read error. The CDR3 DNA reads TGCGCCAGCAGAGGAGGCACGAACACCGAGGAGCTGTTTTTT. Translating it yields CASRGGTNTEELFF. The J gene is TRBJ2-2, the V gene TRBV5-1; tentative D call: TRBD2 (5 bases). The CDR3 has 14 residues. Germline V gene data show CDR1 as SGHRS and CDR2 as YFSETQ.

This clonotype was counted at least ten times. V is TRBV18 and J is TRBJ2-1; TRBD2 aligns across 13 bases. V lost 2 bases, J lost 8 bases, and 0 bases stayed unmatched. Germline assignment: CDR1 KGHSH and CDR2 LQKENI. This CDR3 has 14 residues. The CDR3 DNA sequence: TGTGCCAGCTCACCAACTAGCGGGGGGGATGAGCAGTTCTTC. Amino acid sequence: CASSPTSGGDEQFF.

This clonotype has at least ten counts. This rearrangement joins TRBV12-3 or TRBV12-4 to TRBJ1-1; the match to TRBD1 covers 7 bases. This CDR3 spans 14 amino acids. V was clipped by 6 bases and J by 1 base; unmatched bases: 5. The CDR3 spells CASSPGQTNTEAFF. The CDR3 DNA follows: TGTGCCAGCAGCCCGGGACAGACGAACACTGAAGCTTTCTTT.

As for this clonotype: A far larger clone is only one base removed, so a read error is likely. The gene calls are TRBV6-1 and TRBJ1-5, with D perhaps matching TRBD1 (5 bases). The V end was cut by 6 bases, the J end by 2 bases, with 11 bases between. The CDR3 length is 14 residues. Germline-derived CDR1 and CDR2 are MNHNS and SASEGT. The CDR3 is CASRGVDGNQPQHF. The CDR3 DNA sequence: TGTGCCAGCAGGGGGGTGGATGGCAATCAGCCCCAGCATTTT.

In this sample, this clonotype turned up many times. The genes are TRBV12-3 or TRBV12-4 and TRBJ1-1, with a possible D match to TRBD1 (5 bases). V shed 5 bases and J shed 3 bases, with 16 bases lying between them. The CDR3 runs to 15 residues. The CDR3 DNA is TGTGCCAGCAGTATCTCGGGGCGGTGGGACACTGAAGCTTTCTTT. As protein: CASSISGRWDTEAFF.

Worth noting for this clonotype: A far larger clone is off by one base, so a read error is likely. V is TRBV3-1 and J is TRBJ2-1; D is unresolved. TRBJ2-5 matches the DNA end more closely, so the J call is doubtful. The length of the CDR3 is 13 residues. Germline CDR1 is LGHDT and CDR2 is YNNKEL (reference sequence). In DNA form, the CDR3 reads TGTGCCAGCAGCCAAGACCGTCTTAGGGCCCAGTACTTC. Its translation is CASSQDRLRAQYF.

This clonotype was recorded a few times. The chain has TRBV19 and TRBJ2-3; D gene uncertain. Trimming pared 6 bases from V and 6 bases from J, leaving 7 bases between. The V gene's germline CDR1 is LNHDA and CDR2 SQIVND (reference sequence). CDR3 size: 11 residues. DNA for the CDR3: TGTGCCAGTAGGGAGTGGGATACGCAGTATTTT. Translating it yields CASREWDTQYF.

This clonotype was observed at least ten times. The rearrangement joins TRBV3-1 to TRBJ2-7, with D possibly TRBD2 on 6 matching bases. The CDR3 is 13 residues long. The germline V gene has CDR1 LGHDT and CDR2 YNNKEL (reference sequence). V lost 4 bases and J lost 5, with 12 bases in between. Here the CDR3 reads CASSLLREDEQYF. The CDR3 DNA sequence: TGTGCCAGCAGCCTCTTGAGGGAGGACGAGCAGTACTTC.

This clonotype was observed at least ten times. The chain joins TRBV13 to TRBJ2-2; D unresolved. Trimming removed 1 base from V and 2 bases from J, with 11 bases in between. CDR1 PRHDT and CDR2 FYEKMQ come from the germline V gene (reference sequence). The CDR3 loop spans 16 amino acids. CDR3 amino acids: CASSLVPRINTGELFF. The CDR3 DNA sequence: TGTGCCAGCAGCTTAGTTCCTCGAATAAACACCGGGGAGCTGTTTTTT.

This clonotype was seen a few times. This chain uses TRBV11-1 with TRBJ2-2; the match to TRBD1 covers 12 bases. This CDR3 spans 17 amino acids. The germline V gene encodes CDR1 SGHAT and CDR2 FQDESV (reference sequence). V gave up 6 bases and J gave up 7 bases; unmatched junction bases: 12. The CDR3 DNA reads TGTGCCAGCAGTTACACTCCGGGACAGGGGGCCGGCGGGGAGCTGTTTTTT. Translation: CASSYTPGQGAGGELFF.

This clonotype was seen repeatedly, ten times or more. V is TRBV7-9 and J is TRBJ2-1; no reliable D call. V dropped 0 bases and J dropped 5 bases, with 11 bases sitting between them. This CDR3 comprises 15 residues. Germline V gene data show CDR1 as SEHNR and CDR2 as FQNEAQ (reference sequence). The CDR3 DNA is TGTGCCAGCAGCTTAGCACTTCCGGCAAACAATGAGCAGTTCTTC. It yields the protein CASSLALPANNEQFF.

This clonotype was counted a few times. The rearrangement uses TRBV19 and TRBJ2-2; tentatively, D is TRBD2 (5 bases). Germline CDR1 reads LNHDA; CDR2 reads SQIVND (reference sequence). CDR3 length equals 15 residues. Trimming took 1 base from V and 7 from J, leaving 13 bases between them. The CDR3 loop reads CASSIAGYEVGELFF. CDR3 DNA sequence: TGTGCCAGTAGTATAGCGGGGTACGAGGTCGGGGAGCTGTTTTTT.

The CDR3 region has the DNA TGTGCCAGCAGATGGACTAGCGGGGGTATCTCTTACAATGAGCAGTTCTTC. Its translation is CASRWTSGGISYNEQFF. V and J are TRBV11-3 and TRBJ2-1; the match to TRBD2 covers 13 bases. The CDR3 consists of 17 residues. With 6 bases clipped from V and 4 bases from J, the junction kept 9 bases outside the gene matches. Germline values: CDR1 SGHNT, CDR2 YENEEA.

J is TRBJ1-1 and V is TRBV6-2 or TRBV6-3; D is possibly TRBD1 (6 bases). V was pared by 2 bases and J by 7 bases, with 11 bases between. The length of the CDR3 is 13 residues. The V gene's germline CDR1 is MNHEY and CDR2 SVGEGT. CDR3 in amino acids: CASSYRSGDEAFF. The CDR3 coding sequence is TGTGCCAGCAGTTACCGCTCAGGGGATGAAGCTTTCTTT.

In its sample, this clonotype was seen many times. The chain links TRBV11-3 to TRBJ2-5, with a possible D match to TRBD2 (6 bases). Trimming removed 0 bases at V and 4 bases at J, with 12 bases between. The CDR3 is 15 residues long. Germline V gene lookup returns CDR1 SGHNT and CDR2 YENEEA. The CDR3 DNA reads as TGTGCCAGCAGCTTAGAGGCAGGGAGGTTAGAGACCCAGTACTTC. This sequence encodes CASSLEAGRLETQYF. Filled out from reference TRBV11-3 and TRBJ2-5, the complete variable domain reads EAGVVQSPRYKIIEKKQPVAFWCNPISGHNTLYWYLQNLGQGPELLIRYENEEAVDDSQLPKDRFSAERLKGVDSTLKIQPAELGDSAVYLCASSLEAGRLETQYFGPGTRLLVL.